This paragraph reports one T cell receptor beta chain. V was cut by 3 bases and J by 3 bases, with 12 bases left in between. There are 15 residues in the CDR3. Germline V gene data show CDR1 as MDHEN and CDR2 as SYDVKM. Data came from immunoSEQ multiplex PCR; TCRdb stores just in-frame clones and leaves some out. The repertoire consists of about 150,000 clones, with 85% to 95% occurring once and the leading ten covering 1.5%. This entry comes from a study of T cell responses to AZD1222 COVID-19 vaccine. The origin of this receptor is an adult who received the AZD1222 COVID-19 vaccine. Sequences were derived from peripheral blood, sampled 28 days after the second AZD1222 dose. The chain links TRBV28 to TRBJ1-5; no reliable D call. The CDR3 DNA follows: TGTGCCAGCAGTTTCATCGGTGCTCACAATCAGCCCCAGCATTTT. It specifies CASSFIGAHNQPQHF.